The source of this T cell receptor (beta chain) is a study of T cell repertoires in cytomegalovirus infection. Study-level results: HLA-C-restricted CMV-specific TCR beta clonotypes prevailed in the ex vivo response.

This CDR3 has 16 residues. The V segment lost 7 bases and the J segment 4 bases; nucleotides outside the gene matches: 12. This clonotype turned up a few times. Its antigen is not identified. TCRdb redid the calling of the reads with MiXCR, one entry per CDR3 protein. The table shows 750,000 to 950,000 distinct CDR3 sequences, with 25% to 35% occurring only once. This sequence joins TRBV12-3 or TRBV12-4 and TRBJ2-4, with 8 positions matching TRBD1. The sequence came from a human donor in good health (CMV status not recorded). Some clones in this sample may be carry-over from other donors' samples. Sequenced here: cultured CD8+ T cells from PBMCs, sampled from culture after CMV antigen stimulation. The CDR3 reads CASTDETGAAKNIQYF. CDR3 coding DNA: TGTGCCAGCACTGACGAGACAGGGGCTGCGAAAAACATTCAGTACTTC.